Listed below are T cell receptor beta chains from one sample, sequenced in a study of T cells after yellow fever vaccination. TCRdb reanalysed the 5' RACE reads using MiXCR and keeps one entry per CDR3 protein. The data show about 580,000 distinct CDR3 sequences, roughly a sixth seen once. Sequenced material: PBMCs, taken less than 6 days after the first yellow fever vaccination. The receptors originated from a man aged 18 to 29 who received the YFV17D yellow fever vaccine. The CDR3 runs from the conserved cysteine through the conserved F or W. The D gene is left open where the match is weak. Clone sizes are given selectively: once, few, many, or a class where the clone is expanded.

j_call,clone_size,d_call,v_call,cdr3_nt,cdr3_aa
TRBJ1-5,NA,NA,TRBV7-9,TGTGCCAGCAGCTTAATTGGGGGAGTAGAGCAGCCCCAGCATTTT,CASSLIGGVEQPQHF
TRBJ1-5,few,NA,TRBV12-3/TRBV12-4,TGTGCCAGCATGGGCAGGGGAGCAGATCAGCCCCAGCATTTT,CASMGRGADQPQHF
TRBJ1-1,few,NA,TRBV4-3,TGCGCCAGCAGCCAAGAACCCCACAGGGTCGGTGAAGCTTTCTTT,CASSQEPHRVGEAFF
TRBJ2-3,NA,NA,TRBV7-9,TGTGCCAGCACGCAAGAGACAGATACGCAGTATTTT,CASTQETDTQYF
TRBJ1-1,NA,NA,TRBV5-5,TGTGCCAGCAGCTTGGACCCGACGTGGGCTGGGGACACTGAAGCTTTCTTT,CASSLDPTWAGDTEAFF
TRBJ1-1,NA,TRBD1,TRBV10-3,TGTGCCGCTAAGGGACAGGCGAACACTGAAGCTTTCTTT,CAAKGQANTEAFF
TRBJ2-6,few,NA,TRBV19,TGTGCCAGTAGTAGAAAAGTTTCCTCTGGGGCCAACGTCCTGACTTTC,CASSRKVSSGANVLTF
TRBJ1-5,few,NA,TRBV12-5,TGTGCTAGTGGTTTGATTCTGGGCGCGGGGGTTGAGCCCCAGCATTTT,CASGLILGAGVEPQHF
TRBJ2-3,few,NA,TRBV7-2,TGTGCCAGCAGCCATCACAGGCCACCAAGTACAGGGGATACGCAGTATTTT,CASSHHRPPSTGDTQYF
TRBJ2-3,few,NA,TRBV24-1,TGTGCCACCAGTGACATACCTGGTTACAGCGGAGGCACAGATACGCAGTATTTT,CATSDIPGYSGGTDTQYF
TRBJ2-2,NA,TRBD1,TRBV12-3/TRBV12-4,TGTGCCAGCAGTTCCCCCTCCTACGTCGCGACAGGGTGGGACACCGGGGAGCTGTTTTTT,CASSSPSYVATGWDTGELFF
TRBJ1-1,many,NA,TRBV15,TGTGCCACCAGCAACTTACGGCGAGGGACTTTCTTT,CATSNLRRGTFF
TRBJ2-3,NA,TRBD2,TRBV28,TGTGCCAGCAGTCACCTACTAGCGAAGCCTAGCACAGATACGCAGTATTTT,CASSHLLAKPSTDTQYF
TRBJ2-7,few,TRBD2,TRBV11-2,TGTGCCAGCAGCCAAAAACCTAGCGGGCAAGGAAACTCCTACGAGCAGTACTTC,CASSQKPSGQGNSYEQYF
TRBJ1-4,few,NA,TRBV28,TGTGCCAGCAGTTCCCCCTTAGGGGGGACTGAAAAACTGTTTTTT,CASSSPLGGTEKLFF
TRBJ2-5,NA,TRBD2,TRBV20-1,TGCAGTGCTAGAGATCCCCTAGCGGGGGAGACCCAGTACTTC,CSARDPLAGETQYF
TRBJ2-3,many,NA,TRBV5-1,TGCGCCAGCAGCTCGGCGGAAGGAGATACGCAGTATTTT,CASSSAEGDTQYF